This TCR beta chain was obtained from a study of T-cell reconstitution after alpha-beta-depleted transplantation in children. Unique molecular identifiers tagged the TCRbeta library. TCRdb reprocessed the PCR reads with MiXCR, giving one entry per CDR3 protein. The data show 490,000 or so distinct CDR3 sequences, with 10% seen just once and approximately 2% held by the top ten. This CDR3 contains 14 residues. Germline V gene data show CDR1 as LNHDA and CDR2 as SQIVND (reference sequence). V was pared by 6 bases and J by 2 bases, with 4 bases of the junction left unmatched. General study results and limits: The main origin of T-cell counts and diversity one year after transplant was newly produced T cells. Several hundred expanded graft clones reportedly gave rise to the alpha-beta T cells present about two months after transplant.

At least ten counts were recorded for this clonotype. What it binds is unknown. Sequencing used PBMCs, obtained before TCRalphabeta/CD19-depleted stem cell transplant. The receptor was derived from a child under 10 years old with inherited bone marrow failure, due to receive a stem cell transplant. The gene calls are TRBV19 and TRBJ2-1, with 7 bases matching TRBD1. The CDR3 loop is CASRGDSAYNEQFF. The CDR3 DNA reads as TGTGCCAGTAGAGGGGACAGCGCCTACAATGAGCAGTTCTTC.